The sequence of this T cell receptor (beta chain) was determined in a study of blood T cell repertoires in COVID-19. Study overall: T cells, B-cell-depleted T cells, or PBMCs supplied cDNA or gDNA.

Per the authors' pipeline: Amplifying reference gene primers gave estimates of nucleated cell counts. The method was immunoSEQ multiplex PCR; TCRdb's version includes in-frame clones alone and lacks a portion of them. Clone size and the V and J calls come from that table; the DNA yielded D and trimming. The sample shows about 68,000 clones, around 90% of them seen only once. Sample: peripheral blood. The origin of this receptor is a man aged 50 to 60 with active COVID-19.

CDR3 loop: CASSSRGGGTANTGELFF. The CDR3 region has the DNA TGTGCCAGCAGCTCACGCGGCGGGGGGACTGCGAACACCGGGGAGCTGTTTTTT. This chain joins TRBV7-8 and TRBJ2-2; TRBD2 agrees at 8 bases. The germline V gene encodes CDR1 SGHVS and CDR2 FQNEAQ. V trimming: 4 bases; J trimming: 0 bases; junction bases outside the gene matches: 10. The length of the CDR3 is 18 residues.